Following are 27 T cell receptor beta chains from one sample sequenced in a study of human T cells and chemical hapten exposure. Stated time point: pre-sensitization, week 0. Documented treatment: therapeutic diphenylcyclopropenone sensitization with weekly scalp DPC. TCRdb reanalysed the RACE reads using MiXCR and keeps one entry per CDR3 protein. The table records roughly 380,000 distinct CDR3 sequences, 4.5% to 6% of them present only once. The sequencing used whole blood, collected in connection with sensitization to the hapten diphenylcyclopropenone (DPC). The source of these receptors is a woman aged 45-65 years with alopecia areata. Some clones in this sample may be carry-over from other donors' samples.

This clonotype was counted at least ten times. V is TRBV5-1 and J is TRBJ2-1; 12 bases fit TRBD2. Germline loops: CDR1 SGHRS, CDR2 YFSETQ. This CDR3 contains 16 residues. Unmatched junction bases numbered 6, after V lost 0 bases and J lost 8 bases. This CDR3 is CASSLELAGGRDEQFF. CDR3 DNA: TGCGCCAGCAGCTTGGAACTAGCGGGAGGTCGTGATGAGCAGTTCTTC.

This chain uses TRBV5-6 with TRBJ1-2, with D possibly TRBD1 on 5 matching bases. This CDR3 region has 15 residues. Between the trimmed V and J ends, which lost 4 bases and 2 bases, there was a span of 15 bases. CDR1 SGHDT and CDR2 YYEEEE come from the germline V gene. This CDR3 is CASSPNGGGNYGYTF. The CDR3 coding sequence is TGTGCCAGCAGCCCGAACGGGGGAGGCAACTATGGCTACACCTTC.

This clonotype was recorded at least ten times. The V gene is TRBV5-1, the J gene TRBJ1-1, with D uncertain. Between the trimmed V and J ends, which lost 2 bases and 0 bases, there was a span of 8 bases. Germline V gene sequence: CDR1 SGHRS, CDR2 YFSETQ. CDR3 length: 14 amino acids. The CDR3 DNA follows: TGCGCCAGCAGCTTTTTGGGAGTGAACACTGAAGCTTTCTTT. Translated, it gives CASSFLGVNTEAFF.

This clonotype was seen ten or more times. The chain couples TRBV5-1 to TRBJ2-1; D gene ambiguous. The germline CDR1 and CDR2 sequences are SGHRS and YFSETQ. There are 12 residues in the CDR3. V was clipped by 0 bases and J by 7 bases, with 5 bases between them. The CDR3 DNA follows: TGCGCCAGCAGCTTGGTACTGAATGAGCAGTTCTTC. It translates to CASSLVLNEQFF. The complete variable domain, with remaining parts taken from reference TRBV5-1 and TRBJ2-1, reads KAGVTQTPRYLIKTRGQQVTLSCSPISGHRSVSWYQQTPGQGLQFLFEYFSETQRNKGNFPGRFSGRQFSNSRSEMNVSTLELGDSALYLCASSLVLNEQFFGPGTRLTVL.

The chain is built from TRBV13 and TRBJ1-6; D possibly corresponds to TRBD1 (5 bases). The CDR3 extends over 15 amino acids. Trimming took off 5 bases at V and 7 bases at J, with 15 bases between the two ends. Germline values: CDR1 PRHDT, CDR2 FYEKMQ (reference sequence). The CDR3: CASSPLGEANSPLHF. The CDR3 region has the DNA TGTGCCAGCAGCCCCCTAGGGGAGGCGAATTCACCCCTCCACTTT.

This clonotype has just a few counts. The CDR3: CATSDWDSTGELFF. As DNA, the CDR3 is TGTGCCACCAGTGACTGGGACAGCACCGGGGAGCTGTTTTTT. The chain recombines TRBV24-1 with TRBJ2-2, with TRBD1 identical over 7 bases. Germline V gene lookup returns CDR1 KGHDR and CDR2 SFDVKD. The CDR3 has 14 amino acids. The trim removed 4 bases at V and 4 bases at J, leaving 2 bases unmatched.

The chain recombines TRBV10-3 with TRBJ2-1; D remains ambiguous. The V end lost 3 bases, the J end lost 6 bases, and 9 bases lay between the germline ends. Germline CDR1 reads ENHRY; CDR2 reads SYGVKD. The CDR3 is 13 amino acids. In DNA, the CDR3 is TGTGCCATCAGTGATCGGACCAGCAATGAGCAGTTCTTC. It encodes CAISDRTSNEQFF.

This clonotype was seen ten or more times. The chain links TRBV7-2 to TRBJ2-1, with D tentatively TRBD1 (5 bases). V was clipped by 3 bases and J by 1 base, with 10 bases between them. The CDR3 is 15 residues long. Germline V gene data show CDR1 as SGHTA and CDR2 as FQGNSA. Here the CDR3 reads CASSFFQGSYNEQFF. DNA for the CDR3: TGTGCCAGCAGCTTTTTTCAGGGTTCCTACAATGAGCAGTTCTTC.

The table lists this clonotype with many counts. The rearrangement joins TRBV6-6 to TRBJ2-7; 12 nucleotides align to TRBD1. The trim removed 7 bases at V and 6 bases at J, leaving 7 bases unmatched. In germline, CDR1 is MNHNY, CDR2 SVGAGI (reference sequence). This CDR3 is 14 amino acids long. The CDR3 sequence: CASTSGTGGGEQYF. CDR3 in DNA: TGTGCCAGCACCTCCGGGACAGGGGGCGGCGAGCAGTACTTC.

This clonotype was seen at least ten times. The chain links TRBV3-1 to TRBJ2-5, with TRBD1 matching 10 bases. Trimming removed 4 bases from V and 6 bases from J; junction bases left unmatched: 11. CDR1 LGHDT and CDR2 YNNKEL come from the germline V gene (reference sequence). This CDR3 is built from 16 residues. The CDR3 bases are TGTGCCAGCAGCCGCGAGCCGGGACAGGGGAGACAGACCCAGTACTTC. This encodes CASSREPGQGRQTQYF.

CDR3 protein: CAWSDPSGRYEQYF. DNA of the CDR3: TGTGCCTGGAGTGACCCAAGCGGGAGGTACGAGCAGTACTTC. This chain links TRBV30 with TRBJ2-7; 9 bases fit TRBD2. The junction had 5 bases not matched to a gene; V was cut back by 1 base and J by 4 bases. Germline lookup yields CDR1 GTSNPN and CDR2 SVGIG (reference sequence). CDR3 length: 14 residues.

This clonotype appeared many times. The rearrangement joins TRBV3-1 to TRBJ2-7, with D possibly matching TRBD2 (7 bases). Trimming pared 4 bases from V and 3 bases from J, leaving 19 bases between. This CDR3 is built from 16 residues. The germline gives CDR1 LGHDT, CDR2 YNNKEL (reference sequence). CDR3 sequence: CASSRIKGGPYYEQYF. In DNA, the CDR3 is TGTGCCAGCAGCCGGATCAAGGGGGGGCCCTACTACGAGCAGTACTTC.

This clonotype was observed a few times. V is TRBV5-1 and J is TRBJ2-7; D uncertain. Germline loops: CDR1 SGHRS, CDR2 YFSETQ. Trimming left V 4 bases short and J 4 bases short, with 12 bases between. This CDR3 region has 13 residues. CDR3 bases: TGCGCCAGCAGCAGGCGGCCCGCTTACGAGCAGTACTTC. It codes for CASSRRPAYEQYF.

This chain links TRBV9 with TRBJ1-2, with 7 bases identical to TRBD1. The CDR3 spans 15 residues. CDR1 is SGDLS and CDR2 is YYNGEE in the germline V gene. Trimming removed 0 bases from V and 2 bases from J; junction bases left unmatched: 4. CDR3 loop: CASSVDGRGNYGYTF. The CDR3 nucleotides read TGTGCCAGCAGCGTAGATGGCAGGGGGAACTATGGCTACACCTTC.

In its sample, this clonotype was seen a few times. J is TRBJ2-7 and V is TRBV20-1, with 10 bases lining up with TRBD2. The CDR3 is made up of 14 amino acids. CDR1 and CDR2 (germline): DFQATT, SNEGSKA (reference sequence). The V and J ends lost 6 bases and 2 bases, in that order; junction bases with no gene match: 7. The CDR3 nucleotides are TGCAGTGCAACCGGAGCGGGAGGGCCCTACGAGCAGTACTTC. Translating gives CSATGAGGPYEQYF.

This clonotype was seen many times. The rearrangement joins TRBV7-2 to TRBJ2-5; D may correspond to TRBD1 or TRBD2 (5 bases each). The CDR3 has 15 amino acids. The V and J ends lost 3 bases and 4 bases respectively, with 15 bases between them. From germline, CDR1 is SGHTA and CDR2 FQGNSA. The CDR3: CASSLAGAFAETQYF. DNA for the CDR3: TGTGCCAGCAGCTTGGCCGGGGCCTTCGCAGAGACCCAGTACTTC.

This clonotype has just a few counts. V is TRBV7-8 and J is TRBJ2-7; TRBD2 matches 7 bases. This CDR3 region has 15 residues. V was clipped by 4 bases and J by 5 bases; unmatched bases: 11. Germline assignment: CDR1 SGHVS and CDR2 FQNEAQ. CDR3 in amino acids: CASSSQLASEDEQYF. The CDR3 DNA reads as TGTGCCAGCAGCTCCCAACTAGCGAGTGAGGACGAGCAGTACTTC.

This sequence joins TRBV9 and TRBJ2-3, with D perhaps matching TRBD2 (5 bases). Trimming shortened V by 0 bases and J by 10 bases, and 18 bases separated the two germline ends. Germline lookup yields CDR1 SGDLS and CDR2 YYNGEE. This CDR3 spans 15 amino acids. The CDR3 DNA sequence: TGTGCCAGCAGCGTAGACCCCAGCGGTCAAGGTCCGCAGTATTTT. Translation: CASSVDPSGQGPQYF. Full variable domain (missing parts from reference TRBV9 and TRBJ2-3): DSGVTQTPKHLITATGQRVTLRCSPRSGDLSVYWYQQSLDQGLQFLIQYYNGEERAKGNILERFSAQQFPDLHSELNLSSLELGDSALYFCASSVDPSGQGPQYFGPGTRLTVL.

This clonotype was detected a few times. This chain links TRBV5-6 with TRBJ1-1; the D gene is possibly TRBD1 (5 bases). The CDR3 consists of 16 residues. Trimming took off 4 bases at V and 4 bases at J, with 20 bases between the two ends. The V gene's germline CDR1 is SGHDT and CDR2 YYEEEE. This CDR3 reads CASSQWGVDSGTEAFF. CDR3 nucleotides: TGTGCCAGCAGCCAATGGGGCGTGGATTCGGGCACTGAAGCTTTCTTT.

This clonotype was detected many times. The CDR3 is CASSPRQGRQTQYF. The CDR3 DNA follows: TGTGCCAGCAGCCCGAGACAGGGGAGGCAGACCCAGTACTTC. The rearrangement links TRBV7-9 to TRBJ2-5; 8 bases are shared with TRBD1. Per germline, CDR1 SEHNR and CDR2 FQNEAQ (reference sequence). The CDR3 runs to 14 residues. J gave up 6 bases and V 5 bases, and 8 bases lay outside the gene matches.

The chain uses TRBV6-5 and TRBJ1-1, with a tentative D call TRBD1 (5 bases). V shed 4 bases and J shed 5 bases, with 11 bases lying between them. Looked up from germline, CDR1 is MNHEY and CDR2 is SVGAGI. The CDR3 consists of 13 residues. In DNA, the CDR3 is TGTGCCAGCAGTTTGATTACAGGTACTGAAGCTTTCTTT. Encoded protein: CASSLITGTEAFF.

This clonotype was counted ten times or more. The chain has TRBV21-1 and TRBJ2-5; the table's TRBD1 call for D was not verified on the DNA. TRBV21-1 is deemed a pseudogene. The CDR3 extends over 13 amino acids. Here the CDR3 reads CASSKEDRAAQYF. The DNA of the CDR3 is TGTGCCAGCAGCAAAGAGGACAGGGCGGCCCAGTACTTC.

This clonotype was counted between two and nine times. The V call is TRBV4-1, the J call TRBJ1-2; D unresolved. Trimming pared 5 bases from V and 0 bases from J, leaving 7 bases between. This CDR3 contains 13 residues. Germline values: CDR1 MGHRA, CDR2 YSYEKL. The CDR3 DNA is TGCGCCAGCAGCACGGCAGCTAACTATGGCTACACCTTC. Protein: CASSTAANYGYTF.

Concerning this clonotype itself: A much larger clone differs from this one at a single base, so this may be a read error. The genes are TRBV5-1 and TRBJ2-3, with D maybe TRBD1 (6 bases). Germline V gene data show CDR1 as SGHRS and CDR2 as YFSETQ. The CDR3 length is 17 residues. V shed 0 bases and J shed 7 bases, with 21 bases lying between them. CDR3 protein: CASSLAGSAFGTYTQYF. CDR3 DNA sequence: TGCGCCAGCAGCTTGGCAGGGAGTGCTTTTGGGACATATACGCAGTATTTT. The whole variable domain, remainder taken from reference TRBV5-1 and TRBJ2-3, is KAGVTQTPRYLIKTRGQQVTLSCSPISGHRSVSWYQQTPGQGLQFLFEYFSETQRNKGNFPGRFSGRQFSNSRSEMNVSTLELGDSALYLCASSLAGSAFGTYTQYFGPGTRLTVL.

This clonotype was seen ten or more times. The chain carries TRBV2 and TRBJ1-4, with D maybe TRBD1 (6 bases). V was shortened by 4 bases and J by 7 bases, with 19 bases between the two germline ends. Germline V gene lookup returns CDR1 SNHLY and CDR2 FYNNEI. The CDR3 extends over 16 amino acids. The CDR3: CASSVGGPGASEKLFF. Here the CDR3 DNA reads TGTGCCAGCAGTGTCGGAGGACCAGGGGCGAGTGAAAAACTGTTTTTT.

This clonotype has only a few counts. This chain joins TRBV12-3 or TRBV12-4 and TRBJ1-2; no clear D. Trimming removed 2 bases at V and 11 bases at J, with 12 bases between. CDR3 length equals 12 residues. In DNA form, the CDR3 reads TGTGCCAGCAGTTTACGAGGGAAGATGTACACCTTC. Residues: CASSLRGKMYTF.

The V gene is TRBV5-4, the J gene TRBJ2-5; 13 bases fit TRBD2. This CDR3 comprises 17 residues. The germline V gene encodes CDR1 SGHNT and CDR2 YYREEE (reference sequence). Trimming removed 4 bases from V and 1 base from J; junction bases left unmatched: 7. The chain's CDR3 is CASSPPGTSGAQETQYF. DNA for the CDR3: TGTGCCAGCAGCCCCCCGGGGACTAGCGGGGCCCAAGAGACCCAGTACTTC.